This entry is about one T cell receptor beta chain. This specimen belongs to a study of shared clonotypes between healthy human individuals. Germline assignment: CDR1 SGHAT and CDR2 FQNNGV. The CDR3 has 15 amino acids. V dropped 4 bases and J dropped 0; count of bases not matched to a gene: 6. It was CD45RO-negative cells, positively selected for CCR7, that made up naive CD8 cells, with terminally differentiated effector memory CD45RA+ cells excluded. Recent acute infections and vaccinations were absent in the healthy HIV-negative adult donors. Nashville, Tennessee was home to all donors, who were Caucasian adults. The repertoire was sequenced with immunoSEQ multiplex PCR; TCRdb's copy has only in-frame clones and lacks some. The sample lists some 740,000 clones, 90% to 95% seen once, with around 24% in the top ten.

This clonotype was sampled from a man aged 25 to 40 in good health. The J gene is TRBJ2-7, the V gene TRBV11-2; 7 nucleotides agree with TRBD1. The sample was naive CD8+ T cells sorted from blood. The CDR3 loop reads CASSSGTEFSYEQYF. The CDR3 region has the DNA TGTGCCAGCAGCTCCGGGACAGAATTCTCCTACGAGCAGTACTTC.